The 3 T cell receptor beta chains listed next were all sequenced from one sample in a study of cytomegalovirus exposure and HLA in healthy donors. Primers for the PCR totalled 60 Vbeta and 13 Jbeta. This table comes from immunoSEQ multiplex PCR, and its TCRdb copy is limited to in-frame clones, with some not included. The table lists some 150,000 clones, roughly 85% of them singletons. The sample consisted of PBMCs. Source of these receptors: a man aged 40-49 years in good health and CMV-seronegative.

The DNA for the CDR3 is TGTGCCAGCAGCTTACGCGGGAGGGCCGGTGAGCAGTTCTTC. The encoded protein is CASSLRGRAGEQFF. V is TRBV11-1 and J is TRBJ2-1; 9 nucleotides align to TRBD2. Per germline, CDR1 SGHAT and CDR2 FQDESV (reference sequence). The CDR3 has 14 residues. V was clipped by 2 bases and J by 9 bases; unmatched bases: 5.

DNA of the CDR3: TGTGCCACCAGCGAAGGACAGGGGGCGGCTATCGAAGCTTTCTTT. Amino acids: CATSEGQGAAIEAFF. The V gene is TRBV15, the J gene TRBJ1-1; 11 bases line up with TRBD1. Trimming cost V 5 bases and J 8 bases; bases outside gene matches: 10. The germline gives CDR1 LNHNV, CDR2 YYDKDF (reference sequence). This CDR3 region has 15 residues.

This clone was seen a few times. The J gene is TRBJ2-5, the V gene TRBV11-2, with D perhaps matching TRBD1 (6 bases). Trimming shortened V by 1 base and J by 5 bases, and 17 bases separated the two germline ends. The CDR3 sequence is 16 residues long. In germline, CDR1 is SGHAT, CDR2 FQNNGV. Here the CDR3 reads CASSLGDTDKGETQYF. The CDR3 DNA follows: TGTGCCAGCAGCTTAGGGGACACGGACAAGGGGGAGACCCAGTACTTC. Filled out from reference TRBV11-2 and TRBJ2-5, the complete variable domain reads EAGVAQSPRYKIIEKRQSVAFWCNPISGHATLYWYQQILGQGPKLLIQFQNNGVVDDSQLPKDRFSAERLKGVDSTLKIQPAKLEDSAVYLCASSLGDTDKGETQYFGPGTRLLVL.